This TCR beta chain was captured in a study of CD4 and CD8 cells across lung adenocarcinoma regions. At least ten counts were recorded for this clonotype. Samples came from patients with localized non-small cell lung adenocarcinoma. Each CDR3 protein is one row after TCRdb ran MiXCR on the PCR reads. The table shows under 20,000 distinct CDR3 sequences, with 51% occurring only once. V gave up 4 bases and J gave up 0 bases, with 15 bases separating them. The CDR3 spans 16 residues. Looked up from germline, CDR1 is SGHAT and CDR2 is FQNNGV. The TCR originated in a female donor with lung adenocarcinoma. The CD4 and CD8 labels of this study may be unreliable. The chain joins TRBV11-2 to TRBJ1-2, with unresolved D. Material: CD8+ T cells from the center of a lung tumor. As DNA, the CDR3 is TGTGCCAGCAGCTCGGGGAGCGGAAAACCTAACTATGGCTACACCTTC. It codes for CASSSGSGKPNYGYTF.